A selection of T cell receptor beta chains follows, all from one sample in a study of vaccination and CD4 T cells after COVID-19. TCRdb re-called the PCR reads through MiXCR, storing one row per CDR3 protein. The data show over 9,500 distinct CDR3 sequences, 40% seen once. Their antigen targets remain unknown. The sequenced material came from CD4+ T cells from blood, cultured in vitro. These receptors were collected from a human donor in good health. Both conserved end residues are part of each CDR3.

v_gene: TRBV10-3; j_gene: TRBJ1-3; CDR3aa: CAISEAQGGGNTIYF
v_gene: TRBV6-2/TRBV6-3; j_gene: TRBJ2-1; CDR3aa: CASVGQRANNEQFF
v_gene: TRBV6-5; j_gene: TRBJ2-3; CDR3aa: CASSSADRGDTQYF
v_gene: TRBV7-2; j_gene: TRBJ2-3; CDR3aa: CASSLAEGGDTQYF
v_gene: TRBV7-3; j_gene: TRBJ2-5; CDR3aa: CASSLRGAGAQETQYF
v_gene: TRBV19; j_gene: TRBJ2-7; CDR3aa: CASTAGLAGELVQYF
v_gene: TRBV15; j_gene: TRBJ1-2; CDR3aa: CATSRDRGFGGYTF
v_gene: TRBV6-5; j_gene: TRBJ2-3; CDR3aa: CASSYLPRDTQYF
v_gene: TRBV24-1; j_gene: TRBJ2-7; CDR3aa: CATSDSSLGFYEQYF
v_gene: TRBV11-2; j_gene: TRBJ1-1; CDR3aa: CASSRVPGGRTEAFF
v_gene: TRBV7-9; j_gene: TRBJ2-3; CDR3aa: CASSLAAGLEYF
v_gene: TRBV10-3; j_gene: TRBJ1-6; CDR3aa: CAIRGKGSPLHF
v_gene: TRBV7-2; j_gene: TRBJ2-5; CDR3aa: CASSLGHGSGETQYF
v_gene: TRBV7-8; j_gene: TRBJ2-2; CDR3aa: CASSLAGITGELFF
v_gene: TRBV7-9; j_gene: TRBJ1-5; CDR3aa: CASSLEWDQPQHF
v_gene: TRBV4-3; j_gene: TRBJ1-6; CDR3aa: CASSQDEGLQSSYNSPLHF
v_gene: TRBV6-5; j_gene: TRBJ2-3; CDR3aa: CASSYGTHTDTQYF
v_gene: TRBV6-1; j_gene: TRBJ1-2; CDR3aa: CASSPNTGATANYGYTF
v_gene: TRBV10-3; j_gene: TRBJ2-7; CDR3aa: CATEGTYEQYF
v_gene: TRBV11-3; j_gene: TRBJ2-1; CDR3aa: CASSYGGVEDNEQFF
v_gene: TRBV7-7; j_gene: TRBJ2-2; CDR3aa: CASSLGAPRGLAGEELFF
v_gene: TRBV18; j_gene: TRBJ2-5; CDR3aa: CASSPDSGRAETQYF
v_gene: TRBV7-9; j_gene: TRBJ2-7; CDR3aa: CASSPGRASYEQYF
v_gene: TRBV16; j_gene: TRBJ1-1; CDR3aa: CASSQFGGRSAFF
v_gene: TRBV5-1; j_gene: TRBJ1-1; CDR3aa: CASSLVPGQVTEAFF
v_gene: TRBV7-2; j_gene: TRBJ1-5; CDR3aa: CASSLIDNQPQHF
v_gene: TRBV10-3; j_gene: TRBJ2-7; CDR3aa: CAISESGGGSSYEQYF
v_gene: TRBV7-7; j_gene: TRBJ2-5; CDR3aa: CASSPGPQETQYF
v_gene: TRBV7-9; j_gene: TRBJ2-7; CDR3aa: CASSLVGGLAGGEQYF
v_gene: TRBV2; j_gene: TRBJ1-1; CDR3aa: CASSQAPNTEAFF
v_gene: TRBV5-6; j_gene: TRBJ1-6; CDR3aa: CASSLGDRRQINSPLHF
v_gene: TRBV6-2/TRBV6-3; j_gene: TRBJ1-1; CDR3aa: CATSPRTEAFF
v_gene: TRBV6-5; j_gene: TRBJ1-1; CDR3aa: CASSYGSHTEAFF
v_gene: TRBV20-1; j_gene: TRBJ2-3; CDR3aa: CSAKRTDTQYF
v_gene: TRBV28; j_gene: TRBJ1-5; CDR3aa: CASTPQGGNQPQHF
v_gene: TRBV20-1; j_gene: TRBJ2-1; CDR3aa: CSADSRSGEQFF
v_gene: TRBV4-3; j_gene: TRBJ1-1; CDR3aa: CASSQGAWGQGGDTEAFF
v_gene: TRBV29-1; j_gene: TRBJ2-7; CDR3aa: CSVSDRGEQYF
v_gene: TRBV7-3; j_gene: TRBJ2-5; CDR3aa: CASSLGARGQETQYF
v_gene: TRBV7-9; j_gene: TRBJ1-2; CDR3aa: CASSPSARGPRGYTF
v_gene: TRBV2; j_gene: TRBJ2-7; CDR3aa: CASSLDRVHEQYF
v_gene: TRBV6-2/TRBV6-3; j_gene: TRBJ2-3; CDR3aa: CASRMTGGVGTDTQYF
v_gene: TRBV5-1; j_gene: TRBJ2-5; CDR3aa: CASSLGSSGRDETQYF
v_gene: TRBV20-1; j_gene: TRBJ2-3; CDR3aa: CSARDLPRSTDTQYF
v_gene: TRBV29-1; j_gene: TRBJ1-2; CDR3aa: CSVAMGGGYTF
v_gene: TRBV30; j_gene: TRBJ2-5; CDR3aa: CAWSDLAGGETQYF
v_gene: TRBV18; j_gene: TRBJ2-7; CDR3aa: CASSVGQGEREQYF
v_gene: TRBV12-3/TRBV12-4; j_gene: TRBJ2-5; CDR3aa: CASSFGQTRTRAQYF
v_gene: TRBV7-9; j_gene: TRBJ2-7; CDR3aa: CASSSFWTGTGNEQYF
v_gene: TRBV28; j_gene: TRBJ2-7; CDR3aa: CASSPGPRDEQYF
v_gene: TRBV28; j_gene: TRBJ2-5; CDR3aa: CASSFFQGETQYF
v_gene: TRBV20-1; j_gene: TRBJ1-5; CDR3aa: CSAQPGGTQPQHF
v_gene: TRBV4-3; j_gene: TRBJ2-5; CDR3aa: CASSRTGAGSETQYF
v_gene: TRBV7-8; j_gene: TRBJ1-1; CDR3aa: CASSLVAGNTEAFF
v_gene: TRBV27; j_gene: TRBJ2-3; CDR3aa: CASWVGAGGPTDTQYF